The 14 T cell receptor beta chains in this list originate from one sample, sequenced in a study of T cell clonality in common variable immunodeficiency. The table came from immunoSEQ multiplex PCR; TCRdb's copy has only in-frame clones and leaves some out. This sample has approximately 50,000 clones and no singletons, with approximately 2.2% in the ten largest. The sequencing input was peripheral blood mononuclear cells. These receptor sequences come from a person aged 18 to 69 in good health.

The sample holds many counts of this clone. The CDR3 end lies 3 residues beyond the end of the read and is filled in from the germline J gene. The gene calls are TRBV20-1 and TRBJ1-1; D ambiguous. This CDR3 contains 16 residues. Germline values: CDR1 DFQATT, CDR2 SNEGSKA (reference sequence). With 3 bases removed from V and 0 bases from J, the gap between germline ends came to 17 bases. CDR3 sequence reads: CSASVRPAEMNTEAFF. Incomplete CDR3 DNA: TGCAGTGCTAGTGTCAGGCCGGCAGAAATGAACACTGAA.

This clone has a count of ten or more. With the read ending 3 residues before the CDR3 end, the germline J gene is used to fill in that end. The rearrangement uses TRBV5-6 and TRBJ2-7; D call uncertain. CDR3 length: 11 residues. Germline values: CDR1 SGHDT, CDR2 YYEEEE. Trimming took 2 bases from V and 5 from J, leaving 5 bases between them. The covered CDR3 bases are TGTGCCAGCAGCTTTATCGACGAG. It specifies CASSFIDE. The entire CDR3 sequence reads CASSFIDEQYF.

This clone occurred a few times. The missing CDR3 end, 3 residues past where the read stops, is filled in from the germline J gene. The V call is TRBV7-9, the J call TRBJ2-2; TRBD1 agrees at 7 bases. The V gene's germline CDR1 is SEHNR and CDR2 FQNEAQ (reference sequence). This CDR3 is 15 amino acids long. CDR3 DNA, as far as it was read: TGTGCCAGCAGCTTAGCGGTTACAGGGGATTCACCG. Translated, it gives CASSLAVTGDSP. The whole CDR3 reads CASSLAVTGDSPLFF.

About this clone itself: Read coverage stops 3 residues before the CDR3 terminus; the germline J gene supplies the remainder. This chain joins TRBV30 and TRBJ2-7, with D uncertain. Germline CDR1 is GTSNPN and CDR2 is SVGIG (reference sequence). The V and J ends lost 5 bases and 1 base respectively, with 15 bases between them. This CDR3 is built from 14 residues. CDR3 DNA (partial): TGTGCCTGGTCCAAGGGCATTATATCCTACGAG. It is translated as CAWSKGIISYE. The CDR3 as a whole reads CAWSKGIISYEQYF. Filled out from reference TRBV30 and TRBJ2-7, the complete variable domain reads SQTIHQWPATLVQPVGSPLSLECTVEGTSNPNLYWYRQAAGRGLQLLFYSVGIGQISSEVPQNLSASRPQDRQFILSSKKLLLSDSGFYLCAWSKGIISYEQYFGPGTRLTVT.

This clone was picked up many times. The CDR3 here is CATSRGDSADTQYF. CDR3 bases read: TGTGCCACCAGCAGAGGAGACTCGGCAGATACG. The chain couples TRBV15 to TRBJ2-3; the D is unclear. The observed sequence ends 3 residues before the CDR3 terminus, with the missing tail filled in from the germline J gene. V was clipped by 1 base and J by 4 bases, with 9 bases between them. The CDR3 runs to 14 residues. Germline CDR1 is LNHNV and CDR2 is YYDKDF (reference sequence).

This clone was observed many times. CDR3 DNA (partial): TGCAGCGTTCAAGGACTAGCGGGAGATGTAACAGATACG. Protein: CSVQGLAGDVTDT. The full CDR3 reads CSVQGLAGDVTDTQYF. The V gene is TRBV29-1, the J gene TRBJ2-3; 13 bases align to TRBD2. The missing CDR3 end, 3 residues past where the read stops, is filled in from the germline J gene. The CDR3 totals 16 residues. Germline CDR1 reads SQVTM; CDR2 reads ANQGSEA. J lost 3 bases, V lost 5 bases, and 8 bases had no gene match.

This clone was seen at least ten times. The DNA ends 3 residues before the CDR3 does, and the rest of the CDR3 is filled in from the germline J gene. The chain uses TRBV7-3 and TRBJ2-1, with 7 nucleotides matching TRBD2. Germline CDR1 SGHTA, CDR2 FQGTGA. The CDR3 sequence is 16 residues long. V dropped 5 bases and J dropped 1; count of bases not matched to a gene: 8. The sequenced CDR3 bases are TGTGCCAGCAGCCCCTCGGCGGGAGCGTCCTACAATGAG. As protein: CASSPSAGASYNE. The CDR3 in full is CASSPSAGASYNEQFF.

This clone has ten or more counts. The CDR3 sequence: CASSLDPRNTIYF. The sequenced CDR3 bases are TGTGCCAGCAGCTTAGATCCAAGAAACACC. The chain recombines TRBV11-2 with TRBJ1-3; D not certain. The read ends 3 residues shy of where the CDR3 ends; the end is completed using the germline J gene. The CDR3 consists of 13 residues. Germline lookup yields CDR1 SGHAT and CDR2 FQNNGV. The germline V and J ends were trimmed by 0 bases and 5 bases, with 5 bases remaining between them.

This clone was picked up many times. The read terminates 3 residues ahead of where the CDR3 ends, so the germline J gene completes it. The chain carries TRBV18 and TRBJ2-7; TRBD1 matches at 7 bases. This CDR3 comprises 14 residues. With V trimmed by 6 bases and J by 2 bases, 7 bases remained unmatched. CDR1 and CDR2 from the germline V gene are KGHSH and LQKENI. This chain's CDR3 is CASSKRDRAYEQYF. The sequenced part of the CDR3 DNA is TGTGCCAGCTCGAAAAGGGACAGAGCCTACGAG.

This clone was seen at least ten times. Coverage ceases 3 residues before the CDR3 finishes, and the germline J gene fills in the end. This sequence joins TRBV18 and TRBJ2-2, with 7 bases fitting TRBD1. The ends lost 3 bases at V and 4 bases at J; junction bases unmatched: 5. CDR1 is KGHSH, CDR2 LQKENI, per germline. This CDR3 region has 15 residues. The chain's CDR3 is CASSPLTGLTGELFF. Incomplete CDR3 DNA: TGTGCCAGCTCACCGTTGACAGGGCTCACCGGGGAG.

This clone came up a few times. The read falls 3 residues short of the CDR3 end, and the missing part is taken from the germline J gene. V and J are TRBV7-2 and TRBJ1-1; D uncertain. Germline V CDR1 and CDR2: SGHTA, FQGNSA. The V end was cut by 1 base, the J end by 4 bases, with 7 bases between. The CDR3 extends over 13 amino acids. Incomplete CDR3 DNA: TGTGCCAGCAGCTTAGAACAGAGCACTGAA. Protein sequence: CASSLEQSTE. The complete CDR3 sequence is CASSLEQSTEAFF. The complete variable domain, with remaining parts taken from reference TRBV7-2 and TRBJ1-1, reads GAGVSQSPSNKVTEKGKDVELRCDPISGHTALYWYRQSLGQGLEFLIYFQGNSAPDKSGLPSDRFSAERTGGSVSTLTIQRTQQEDSAVYLCASSLEQSTEAFFGQGTRLTVV.

There are a few counts of this clone. The DNA ends 3 residues before the CDR3 does, and the rest of the CDR3 is filled in from the germline J gene. The chain links TRBV5-1 to TRBJ2-7, with D tentatively TRBD2 (5 bases). V lost 0 bases and J 4 bases, leaving 20 bases between the germline ends. Germline V lookup: CDR1 SGHRS, CDR2 YFSETQ. The CDR3 is 17 amino acids. CDR3 DNA, as far as it was read: TGCGCCAGCAGCTTGGCCGGGGTCTCGAGAGGGTATTACGAG. As protein: CASSLAGVSRGYYE. Given in full, the CDR3 is CASSLAGVSRGYYEQYF.

This clone was counted at least ten times. The DNA ends 3 residues before the CDR3 does, and the rest of the CDR3 is filled in from the germline J gene. J is TRBJ2-5 and V is TRBV20-1; D gene unclear. The CDR3 extends over 13 amino acids. Germline V gene lookup returns CDR1 DFQATT and CDR2 SNEGSKA (reference sequence). Trimming stripped 2 bases from V and 1 base from J, with 8 bases between. The covered CDR3 bases are TGCAGTGCTAGAAAACAGCCCCAAGAGACC. Translation gives CSARKQPQET. From start to end, the CDR3 is CSARKQPQETQYF.

This clone occurred many times. The sequence runs out 3 residues before the end of the CDR3; the remainder is reconstructed from the germline J gene. Additional DNA sequences in this sample encode the identical CDR3. The V gene is TRBV20-1, the J gene TRBJ2-5, with 12 bases fitting TRBD2. From germline, CDR1 is DFQATT and CDR2 SNEGSKA (reference sequence). J lost 3 bases, V lost 5 bases, and 1 base had no gene match. The CDR3 has 13 residues. CDR3 DNA (partial): TGCAGTGCTCGGACTAGCGGGGAAGAGACC. Translating gives CSARTSGEET. The full CDR3 reads CSARTSGEETQYF.